This T cell receptor (beta chain) was sequenced during a study of CD8 T cells in Susac syndrome. The CDR3 runs 14 residues. Unmatched junction bases numbered 12, after V lost 5 bases and J lost 9 bases. In contrast to the negatively isolated CD8+ and CD4+ T cells, TEMRA cells were FACS-enriched. Reverse transcription of roughly 0.45 to 1 ug RNA was carried out with random hexamers. An immunoSEQ multiplex PCR amplified TCR beta CDR3 over 54 Vbeta and 13 Jbeta. TCRdb fed the immunoSEQ multiplex PCR reads into MiXCR, producing one record per CDR3 protein. The sample yields hundreds of thousands of distinct CDR3 sequences, 80% to 95% seen once.

This TCR was sampled from a human donor with multiple sclerosis. V is TRBV12-3 or TRBV12-4 and J is TRBJ2-5, with TRBD2 identical over 7 bases. Sequenced sample: CD8+ T cells from PBMCs. The CDR3 sequence is CASSPGTTGWSQYF. CDR3 in DNA: TGTGCCAGCAGTCCCGGGACTACGGGTTGGTCCCAGTACTTC.